This T cell receptor beta chain stems from a study of CD8 T cell repertoires and HIV-1 epitope variants. Study summary: Epitopes were three Gag families plus Nef HW9 and YT9. Enriched T cells were co-cultured with equal numbers of autologous T cell-negative antigen-presenting cells.

Assay: immunoSEQ multiplex PCR; the TCRdb copy retains only in-frame clones and omits some. This sample has some 1,000 clones, with about 71% found just once. Trimming shortened V by 6 bases and J by 2 bases, and 13 bases separated the two germline ends. Germline CDR1 MNHNS, CDR2 SASEGT. This CDR3 has 14 amino acids. General study points: Most of the nine antigen-specific clonotypes appeared cross-reactive to autologous or escape variants.

Turning to this clone: What it binds is unknown.

Input material: cultured CD8+ T cells derived from PBMCs. The chain is built from TRBV6-1 and TRBJ1-1; D may be TRBD1 (6 bases). The source is a male donor with HIV. The CDR3 region has the DNA TGTGCCAGCAGCGAACTACAGGGTAACACTGAAGCTTTCTTT. Its translation: CASSELQGNTEAFF.